A single sample is the source of the 23 T cell receptor beta chains below, sequenced in a study of identical twins. TCRdb re-derived calls from the 5' RACE reads in MiXCR, one entry per CDR3 protein. The data hold some 590,000 distinct CDR3 sequences, with roughly 9.9% observed a single time. The same data also went into a second study, on yellow fever vaccine responses in identical twins.

Material for sequencing was PBMCs. Receptor source: a woman aged 18-30 years in good health.

J is TRBJ2-7 and V is TRBV3-1; the D gene is possibly TRBD2 (6 bases). V dropped 8 bases and J dropped 7 bases, with 12 bases sitting between them. In germline, CDR1 is LGHDT, CDR2 YNNKEL (reference sequence). There are 11 residues in the CDR3. CDR3 DNA sequence: TGTGCCAGCGGCGCAGGGAGGGAGCAGTACTTC. This codes for CASGAGREQYF.

In this sample, this clonotype turned up many times. V usage is TRBV20-1 and J usage is TRBJ2-3; 8 positions agree with TRBD2. This CDR3 is built from 15 residues. The V gene's germline CDR1 is DFQATT and CDR2 SNEGSKA (reference sequence). V lost 6 bases and J lost 3; bases outside the gene matches: 11. The CDR3 region has the DNA TGCAGTGCACCTCCGTTCGGCGGGAGGACAGATACGCAGTATTTT. Protein sequence: CSAPPFGGRTDTQYF.

This clonotype was recorded at least ten times. This chain joins TRBV12-3 or TRBV12-4 and TRBJ2-4; 10 positions match TRBD1. This CDR3 has 16 residues. V gave up 7 bases and J gave up 8 bases; unmatched junction bases: 14. CDR3 bases: TGTGCCAGCACCCAATATCAAGGGACAGGGGAGGACATTCAGTACTTC. Its protein product is CASTQYQGTGEDIQYF.

The chain combines TRBV12-3 or TRBV12-4 with TRBJ1-1; unclear D gene. This CDR3 comprises 11 residues. The germline V and J ends were trimmed by 2 bases and 6 bases, with 4 bases remaining between them. The chain's CDR3 is CASSLTAEAFF. CDR3 DNA: TGTGCCAGCAGTTTAACCGCTGAAGCTTTCTTT.

This clonotype was counted between two and nine times. The chain carries TRBV25-1 and TRBJ1-2; weak D call: TRBD1 (6 bases). This CDR3 contains 13 residues. V was clipped by 2 bases and J by 7 bases, with 11 bases between them. Germline V CDR1 and CDR2: MGHDK, SYGVNS. The CDR3 here is CASSELGTPGYTF. In DNA form, the CDR3 reads TGTGCCAGCAGTGAACTGGGGACACCTGGCTACACCTTC.

This rearrangement joins TRBV7-2 to TRBJ2-5, with D unresolved. The germline CDR1 and CDR2 sequences are SGHTA and FQGNSA. Trimming took off 2 bases at V and 2 bases at J, with 9 bases between the two ends. The CDR3 runs 14 residues. The CDR3 region is CASSLIMGQETQYF. The CDR3 bases are TGTGCCAGCAGCTTAATCATGGGGCAAGAGACCCAGTACTTC.

The chain's CDR3 is CAPTDGGLYEQYF. In nucleotides, the CDR3 is TGTGCCCCCACGGACGGCGGACTATACGAGCAGTACTTC. This chain links TRBV21-1 with TRBJ2-7; whether TRBD2, the table's D call, matches the DNA was not checked. TRBV21-1 is a recognized pseudogene. The CDR3 extends over 13 amino acids.

The CDR3 nucleotides read TGTGCCAGCAGCTTGGCTTTCAGGGGGTTGGGGGAGCAGTACTTC. Protein sequence: CASSLAFRGLGEQYF. The chain links TRBV11-2 to TRBJ2-7, with 7 nucleotides matching TRBD1. Losses at the gene ends were 3 bases for V and 7 bases for J; bases not matched to a gene: 12. Germline V gene lookup returns CDR1 SGHAT and CDR2 FQNNGV. CDR3 length: 15 residues.

The chain combines TRBV5-1 with TRBJ2-2; D gene uncertain. This CDR3 has 15 amino acids. The germline V gene has CDR1 SGHRS and CDR2 YFSETQ. V lost 0 bases and J 4 bases, leaving 10 bases between the germline ends. The CDR3 spells CASSLDGRPTGELFF. DNA of the CDR3: TGCGCCAGCAGCTTGGACGGCAGACCCACCGGGGAGCTGTTTTTT.

This clonotype has more than one count but fewer than ten. This rearrangement joins TRBV20-1 to TRBJ2-5; a possible D gene is TRBD2 (6 bases). Trimming took off 5 bases at V and 10 bases at J, with 20 bases between the two ends. The CDR3 sequence is 13 residues long. CDR1 is DFQATT, CDR2 SNEGSKA, per germline (reference sequence). The CDR3: CSASFSGESSQYF. The CDR3, as DNA: TGCAGTGCTTCATTTAGCGGAGAGAGCAGCCAGTACTTC.

This clonotype showed up just a few times. The chain joins TRBV10-3 to TRBJ2-7, with D perhaps TRBD2 (7 bases). CDR3 length: 16 residues. Germline V gene sequence: CDR1 ENHRY, CDR2 SYGVKD. V was clipped by 3 bases and J by 3 bases, with 18 bases between them. The CDR3: CAISDPRGREFYEQYF. In DNA, the CDR3 is TGTGCCATCAGTGACCCGCGGGGGCGGGAGTTCTACGAGCAGTACTTC.

This clonotype was recorded at least ten times. The V gene is TRBV11-1, the J gene TRBJ2-5; D call uncertain. Trimming stripped 4 bases from V and 4 bases from J, with 10 bases between. Germline CDR1 SGHAT, CDR2 FQDESV (reference sequence). The CDR3 consists of 13 residues. Here the CDR3 reads CASSSRTVETQYF. The CDR3 region has the DNA TGTGCCAGCAGCTCCAGGACGGTAGAGACCCAGTACTTC.

The chain recombines TRBV6-4 with TRBJ2-1; D might be TRBD2 (6 bases). Trimming pared 3 bases from V and 5 bases from J, leaving 14 bases between. CDR1 is MRHNA and CDR2 is SNTAGT in the germline V gene. CDR3 length: 15 residues. This CDR3 is CASSDPLRGNNEQFF. The CDR3 DNA reads TGTGCCAGCAGTGATCCCTTGCGGGGTAACAATGAGCAGTTCTTC.

V is TRBV20-1 and J is TRBJ2-5; possibly TRBD2 for D (7 bases). CDR3 length: 15 amino acids. Trimming removed 3 bases from V and 5 bases from J, with 19 bases in between. Germline V lookup: CDR1 DFQATT, CDR2 SNEGSKA (reference sequence). This chain's CDR3 is CSASGGTSPTETQYF. CDR3 DNA: TGCAGTGCTAGCGGGGGGACATCCCCGACGGAGACCCAGTACTTC.

This clonotype turned up a few times. The CDR3: CASSMDPGTVRAFF. DNA of the CDR3: TGTGCCAGTAGTATGGACCCCGGGACAGTACGAGCTTTCTTT. This rearrangement joins TRBV19 to TRBJ1-1, with 7 bases identical to TRBD1. CDR3 size: 14 residues. Germline lookup yields CDR1 LNHDA and CDR2 SQIVND (reference sequence). With V trimmed by 3 bases and J by 10 bases, 11 bases remained unmatched.

This clonotype has at least ten counts. This chain joins TRBV28 and TRBJ2-5; D remains unclear. CDR3 length equals 13 residues. V lost 1 base to trimming and J lost 3 bases, with 6 bases between them. Germline CDR1 is MDHEN and CDR2 is SYDVKM. In DNA form, the CDR3 reads TGTGCCAGCAGTTTATTCGGCAAAGAGACCCAGTACTTC. Translation: CASSLFGKETQYF.

A few counts support this clonotype. This rearrangement joins TRBV7-2 to TRBJ2-7; no definite D call. Trimming removed 3 bases from V and 3 bases from J, with 9 bases in between. CDR1 SGHTA and CDR2 FQGNSA come from the germline V gene. CDR3 length: 13 residues. In DNA form, the CDR3 reads TGTGCCAGCAGCTTTGCGAGCCTCTACGAGCAGTACTTC. Encoded protein: CASSFASLYEQYF.

This clonotype has a count of ten or more. The chain has TRBV7-8 and TRBJ1-1; TRBD1 agrees at 8 bases. J lost 6 bases, V lost 2 bases, and 8 bases had no gene match. CDR3 length equals 15 residues. Germline V gene lookup returns CDR1 SGHVS and CDR2 FQNEAQ. In DNA, the CDR3 is TGTGCCAGCAGCTTACCGACAGGGGCCGGCGCTGAAGCTTTCTTT. It codes for CASSLPTGAGAEAFF.

The rearrangement links TRBV3-1 to TRBJ2-7, with D hard to call. Germline values: CDR1 LGHDT, CDR2 YNNKEL (reference sequence). The CDR3 is made up of 14 amino acids. Trimming removed 3 bases from V and 6 bases from J, with 15 bases in between. The CDR3 nucleotides read TGTGCCAGCAGCCACGGAACACTTGTGGGCGAGCAGTACTTC. This gives the protein CASSHGTLVGEQYF.

This chain uses TRBV4-1 with TRBJ2-7; 8 bases are shared with TRBD2. This CDR3 has 15 residues. Per germline, CDR1 MGHRA and CDR2 YSYEKL. V was pared by 1 base and J by 2 bases, with 4 bases of the junction left unmatched. DNA for the CDR3: TGCGCCAGCAGCCAAGCAAGACTAGCGACCTACGAGCAGTACTTC. Amino acid sequence: CASSQARLATYEQYF.

The sample holds many counts of this clonotype. The chain has TRBV7-2 and TRBJ2-1; a possible D gene is TRBD1 (5 bases). From germline, CDR1 is SGHTA and CDR2 FQGNSA. V was shortened by 5 bases and J by 2 bases, with 13 bases between the two germline ends. The CDR3 totals 15 residues. The CDR3: CASSIAGFTYNEQFF. The CDR3 nucleotides read TGTGCCAGCAGCATTGCAGGGTTTACCTACAATGAGCAGTTCTTC.

This clonotype was seen a few times. The V gene is TRBV20-1, the J gene TRBJ2-2; 7 positions agree with TRBD2. CDR3 length: 14 amino acids. Per the germline V gene, CDR1 is DFQATT and CDR2 is SNEGSKA (reference sequence). The J segment lost 6 bases and the V segment lost 0 bases, leaving 4 bases of the junction unmatched. The CDR3 protein is CSARERGSAGELFF. In DNA form, the CDR3 reads TGCAGTGCTAGAGAACGCGGGAGCGCCGGGGAGCTGTTTTTT.

This chain uses TRBV7-9 with TRBJ2-1; the match to TRBD2 covers 8 bases. The ends lost 7 bases at V and 6 bases at J; junction bases unmatched: 8. The germline V gene encodes CDR1 SEHNR and CDR2 FQNEAQ (reference sequence). This CDR3 contains 14 residues. CDR3 protein: CASIRAGVFNEQFF. The CDR3 DNA is TGTGCCAGCATAAGAGCGGGAGTATTCAATGAGCAGTTCTTC.